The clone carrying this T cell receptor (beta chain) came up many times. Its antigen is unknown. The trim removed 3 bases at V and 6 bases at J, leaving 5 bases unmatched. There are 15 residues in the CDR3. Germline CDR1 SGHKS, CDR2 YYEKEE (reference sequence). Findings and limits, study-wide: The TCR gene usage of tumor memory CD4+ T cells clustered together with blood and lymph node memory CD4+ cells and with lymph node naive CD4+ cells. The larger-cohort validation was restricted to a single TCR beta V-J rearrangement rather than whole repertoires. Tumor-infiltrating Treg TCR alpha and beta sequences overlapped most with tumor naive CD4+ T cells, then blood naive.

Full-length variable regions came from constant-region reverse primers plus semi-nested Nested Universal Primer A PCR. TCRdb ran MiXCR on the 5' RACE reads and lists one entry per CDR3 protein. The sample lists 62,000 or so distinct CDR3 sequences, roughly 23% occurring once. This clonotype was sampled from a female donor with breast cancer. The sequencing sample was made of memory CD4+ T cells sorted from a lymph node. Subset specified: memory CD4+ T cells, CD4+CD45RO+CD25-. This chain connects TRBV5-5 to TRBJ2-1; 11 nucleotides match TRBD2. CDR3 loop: CASSYASGRRNEQFF. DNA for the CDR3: TGTGCCAGCAGCTACGCTAGCGGGAGGCGCAATGAGCAGTTCTTC.